Listed below are T cell receptor beta chains from one sample, sequenced in a study of regulatory T cells in long-lasting Graves disease. MiXCR, applied by TCRdb to the multiplex PCR reads, yields one record per CDR3 protein. The table has more than 650,000 distinct CDR3 sequences, 30% seen once; the top ten hold about two fifths. Sample: peripheral blood mononuclear cells (PBMCs), taken when the disease was refractory, from a patient treated with antithyroid drugs. Receptors originate from a female donor with Graves disease. Each CDR3 is given with its conserved first and last residue. A D gene is named only where the DNA matches it firmly. Rows may omit the clone size; those that give it use once, few, many or a size class.

V gene	D gene	clone size	J gene	CDR3 DNA	CDR3 protein
TRBV28	.	.	TRBJ2-4	TGTGCCAGCAGTGGACACTTTCGGTTAGCCAAAAACATTCAGTACTTC	CASSGHFRLAKNIQYF
TRBV29-1	TRBD1	few	TRBJ1-1	TGCAGCGACTGGGACAGCATGAACACTGAAGCTTTCTTT	CSDWDSMNTEAFF
TRBV28	.	.	TRBJ1-5	TGTGCCAGCAGCACGATCGGGACCGCCAGCAATCAGCCCCAGCATTTT	CASSTIGTASNQPQHF
TRBV12-3/TRBV12-4	.	few	TRBJ1-1	TGTGCCAGCACCAGAAGCCAATTGAACACTGAAGCTTTCTTT	CASTRSQLNTEAFF
TRBV6-1	.	.	TRBJ1-2	TGTGCCAGCCGAGGGGGTTCCTTTTGGGATTGCTACACCTTC	CASRGGSFWDCYTF
TRBV20-1	.	few	TRBJ1-2	TGCAGCTACCGAAGAACGAGGGGGGAGAGCTATGGCTACACCTTC	CSYRRTRGESYGYTF
TRBV7-2	.	.	TRBJ1-6	TGTGCCAGCAGCCTACCGGGACGGGGTAATTCACCCCTCCACTTT	CASSLPGRGNSPLHF
TRBV5-1	.	.	TRBJ1-5	TGCGCCAGCAGCCTGGACGGGAGTTATAGCAATCAGCCCCAGCATTTT	CASSLDGSYSNQPQHF
TRBV7-2	.	few	TRBJ2-5	TGTGCCAGCAGCTATCTCGGCAGGCCCCAAAAGCGGACCCAGTACTTC	CASSYLGRPQKRTQYF
TRBV7-9	TRBD1	.	TRBJ1-4	TGTGCCAGCAGCTCGCGCCCAGCAGGGGGAATTGAAAAACTGTTTTTT	CASSSRPAGGIEKLFF
TRBV28	.	many	TRBJ1-6	TGTGCCAGCAGTTTACGACAGGCCTATAATTCACCCCTCCACTTT	CASSLRQAYNSPLHF
TRBV16	TRBD2	few	TRBJ2-3	TGTGCCAGCAGCCAACAATGGGCAGCGGGAGATGGCACAGATACCCAGTATTTT	CASSQQWAAGDGTDTQYF
TRBV19	.	.	TRBJ2-7	TGTGCCAGTAGTATCCGGGAGACCTACGAGCAGTACTTC	CASSIRETYEQYF
TRBV5-6	.	few	TRBJ2-5	TGTGCCAGCAGCTTGTGGGAGCAAGAGACCCAGTACTTC	CASSLWEQETQYF
TRBV20-1	TRBD1	.	TRBJ1-1	TGCAGTGTCGGACAGGCCGGCGCTGAAGCTTTCTTT	CSVGQAGAEAFF
TRBV20-1	.	once	TRBJ1-6	TGCAGTGCTAGAGAGATTGAGGGTAGCTCACCCCTCCACTTT	CSAREIEGSSPLHF
TRBV28	.	few	TRBJ1-2	TGTCCCAGCAGACCGATTAGACGAACCAGGGATGGCTACACCTTC	CPSRPIRRTRDGYTF
TRBV12-3/TRBV12-4	TRBD1	.	TRBJ1-3	TGTGCCAGCAGTCCAGGACAGGGGATGCGAAACACCATATATTTT	CASSPGQGMRNTIYF
TRBV11-2	.	many	TRBJ2-7	TGTGCCAGCAGCTTCGTGGAGTACTACGAGCAGTACTTC	CASSFVEYYEQYF
TRBV27	.	many	TRBJ1-5	TGTGCCAGCAGTTTAGGGGGTCTTCAGCCCCAGCATTTT	CASSLGGLQPQHF
TRBV12-3/TRBV12-4	.	few	TRBJ1-2	TGTGCCAGCAGCCCTTGGACTACTCGCTATGGCTACACCTTC	CASSPWTTRYGYTF
TRBV7-9	.	.	TRBJ2-5	TGTGCCAGCAGCTCTAACGCGGGGTTCCAAGAGACCCAGTACTTC	CASSSNAGFQETQYF
TRBV12-3/TRBV12-4	TRBD1	.	TRBJ1-2	TGTGCCAGCAGTTTTCGACAGGGGGCAAGTTACTATGGCTACACCTTC	CASSFRQGASYYGYTF